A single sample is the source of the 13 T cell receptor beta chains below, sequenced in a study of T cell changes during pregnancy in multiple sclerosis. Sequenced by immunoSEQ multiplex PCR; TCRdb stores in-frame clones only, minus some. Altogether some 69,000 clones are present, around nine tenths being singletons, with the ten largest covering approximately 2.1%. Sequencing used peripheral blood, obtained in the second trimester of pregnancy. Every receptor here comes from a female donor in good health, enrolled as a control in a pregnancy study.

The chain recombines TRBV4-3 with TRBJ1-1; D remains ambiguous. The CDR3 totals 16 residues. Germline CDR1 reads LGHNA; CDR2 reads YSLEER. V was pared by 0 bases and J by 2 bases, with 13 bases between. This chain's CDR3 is CASSQEVTLRNTEAFF. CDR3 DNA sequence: TGCGCCAGCAGCCAAGAAGTAACTTTACGTAACACTGAAGCTTTCTTT.

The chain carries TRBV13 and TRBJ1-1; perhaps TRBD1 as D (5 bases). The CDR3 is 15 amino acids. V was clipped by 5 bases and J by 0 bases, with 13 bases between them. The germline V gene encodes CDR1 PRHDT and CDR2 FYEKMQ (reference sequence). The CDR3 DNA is TGTGCCAGCAGCCCGGGGGATTTCATGAACACTGAAGCTTTCTTT. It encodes CASSPGDFMNTEAFF.

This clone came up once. CDR3 sequence: CASSFLGTGYAGELFF. CDR3 sequence (DNA): TGCGCCAGCAGCTTTCTAGGGACAGGGTATGCCGGGGAGCTGTTTTTT. The V gene is TRBV5-1, the J gene TRBJ2-2; 9 bases agree with TRBD1. Trimming at V came to 2 bases and at J to 6 bases, leaving 8 bases not matched to a gene. The CDR3 is made up of 16 amino acids. From germline, CDR1 is SGHRS and CDR2 YFSETQ.

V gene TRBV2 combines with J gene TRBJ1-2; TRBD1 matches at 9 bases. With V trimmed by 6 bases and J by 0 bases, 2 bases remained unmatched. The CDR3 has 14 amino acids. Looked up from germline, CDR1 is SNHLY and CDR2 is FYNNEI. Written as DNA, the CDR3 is TGTGCCAGCAGAGGGACAGGGACTAACTATGGCTACACCTTC. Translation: CASRGTGTNYGYTF.

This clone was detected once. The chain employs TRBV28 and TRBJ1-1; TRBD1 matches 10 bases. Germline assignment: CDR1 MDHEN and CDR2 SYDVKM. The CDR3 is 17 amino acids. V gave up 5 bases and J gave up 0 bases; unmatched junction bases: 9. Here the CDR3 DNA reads TGTGCCAGCAGTGTAGTGACAGGGGGCCGGATGAACACTGAAGCTTTCTTT. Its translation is CASSVVTGGRMNTEAFF. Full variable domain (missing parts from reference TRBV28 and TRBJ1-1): DVKVTQSSRYLVKRTGEKVFLECVQDMDHENMFWYRQDPGLGLRLIYFSYDVKMKEKGDIPEGYSVSREKKERFSLILESASTNQTSMYLCASSVVTGGRMNTEAFFGQGTRLTVV.

The chain's CDR3 is CASSLSGIASGQYF. In DNA, the CDR3 is TGTGCCAGCAGTTTAAGCGGGATCGCTTCTGGGCAGTACTTC. The V call is TRBV27, the J call TRBJ2-7; 7 bases are shared with TRBD2. The germline V gene encodes CDR1 MNHEY and CDR2 SMNVEV (reference sequence). CDR3 length: 14 residues. Trimming removed 2 bases from V and 9 bases from J; junction bases left unmatched: 10.

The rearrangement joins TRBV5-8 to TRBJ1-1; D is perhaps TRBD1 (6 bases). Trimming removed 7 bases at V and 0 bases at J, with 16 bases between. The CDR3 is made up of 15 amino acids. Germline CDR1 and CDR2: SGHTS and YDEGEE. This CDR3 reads CASVVDRRLNTEAFF. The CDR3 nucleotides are TGTGCCAGCGTAGTGGACAGACGATTGAACACTGAAGCTTTCTTT.

The CDR3 nucleotides read TGTGCCAGCAGCCTGATCGGGAGGGGCACTGAAGCTTTCTTT. It encodes CASSLIGRGTEAFF. The V and J genes are TRBV7-3 and TRBJ1-1; perhaps TRBD1 as D (5 bases). Trimming took off 5 bases at V and 4 bases at J, with 14 bases between the two ends. The CDR3 runs 14 residues. Germline-derived CDR1 and CDR2 are SGHTA and FQGTGA. Variable domain in full (rest from reference TRBV7-3 and TRBJ1-1): GAGVSQTPSNKVTEKGKYVELRCDPISGHTALYWYRQSLGQGPEFLIYFQGTGAADDSGLPNDRFFAVRPEGSVSTLKIQRTERGDSAVYLCASSLIGRGTEAFFGQGTRLTVV.

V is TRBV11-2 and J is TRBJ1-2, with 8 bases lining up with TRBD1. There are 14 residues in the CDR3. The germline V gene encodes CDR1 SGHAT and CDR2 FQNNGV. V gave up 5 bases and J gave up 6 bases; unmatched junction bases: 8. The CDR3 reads CASSGGAGGDGYTF. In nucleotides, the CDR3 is TGTGCCAGCAGCGGGGGGGCAGGGGGCGATGGCTACACCTTC.

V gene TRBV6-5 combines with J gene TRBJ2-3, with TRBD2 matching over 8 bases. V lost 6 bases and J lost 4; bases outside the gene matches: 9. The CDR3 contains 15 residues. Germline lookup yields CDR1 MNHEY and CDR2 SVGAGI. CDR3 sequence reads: CASRDPGGPPDTQYF. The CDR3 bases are TGTGCCAGCAGGGATCCGGGGGGGCCCCCAGATACGCAGTATTTT.

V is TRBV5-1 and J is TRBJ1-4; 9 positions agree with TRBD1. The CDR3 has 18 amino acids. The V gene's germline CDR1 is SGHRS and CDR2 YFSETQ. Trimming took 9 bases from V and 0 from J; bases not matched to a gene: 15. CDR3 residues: CANSGQGAQRATNEKLFF. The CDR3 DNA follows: TGCGCCAACTCGGGACAGGGAGCCCAACGTGCAACTAATGAAAAACTGTTTTTT.

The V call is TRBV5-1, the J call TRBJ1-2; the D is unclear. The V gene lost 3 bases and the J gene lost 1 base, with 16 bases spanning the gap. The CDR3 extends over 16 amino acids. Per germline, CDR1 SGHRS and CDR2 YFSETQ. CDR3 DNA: TGCGCCAGCAGCTCCCACCTCCGGTCTTTTAACTATGGCTACACCTTC. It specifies CASSSHLRSFNYGYTF.

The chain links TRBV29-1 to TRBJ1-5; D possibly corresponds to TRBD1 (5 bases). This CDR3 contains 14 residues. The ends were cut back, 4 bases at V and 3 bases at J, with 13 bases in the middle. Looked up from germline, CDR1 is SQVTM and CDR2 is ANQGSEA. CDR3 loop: CSVAPGGTNQPQHF. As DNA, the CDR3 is TGCAGCGTTGCTCCGGGGGGGACCAATCAGCCCCAGCATTTT. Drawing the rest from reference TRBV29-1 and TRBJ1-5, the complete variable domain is SAVISQKPSRDICQRGTSLTIQCQVDSQVTMMFWYRQQPGQSLTLIATANQGSEATYESGFVIDKFPISRPNLTFSTLTVSNMSPEDSSIYLCSVAPGGTNQPQHFGDGTRLSIL.